The clone carrying this T cell receptor beta chain was counted only a few times. Antigen: not known. Clones were read by immunoSEQ multiplex PCR, and TCRdb kept only the in-frame ones, dropping some. The sample comprises tens of thousands of clones, roughly 90% of which are singletons, and roughly 0.31% rests with the top ten. This specimen belongs to a study of graft-versus-host responses after intestinal transplantation. In the study overall: After anti-thymocyte globulin induction, recipients took tacrolimus and steroids for 3 to 4 years. Study-wide results and caveats: Detection of GvH clones occurred in recipient marrow, and some had their first appearance in ileum or blood. Allografts from individuals with graft-donor T cell macrochimerism displayed high graft-versus-host to host-versus-graft clonal ratios. Early after transplant, HvG declines were associated with peak levels of circulating GvH clones.

The V gene's germline CDR1 is MNHNY and CDR2 SVGAGI (reference sequence). V shed 4 bases and J 4 bases; nucleotides not matched to a gene: 3. The CDR3 is 14 residues long. The chain carries TRBV6-6 and TRBJ1-4, with 7 bases identical to TRBD1. The clonotype comes from a human donor who received an intestinal transplant. The sequencing used unstimulated CD4+ T cells sorted from spleen or lymph node cells, collected before intestinal transplant. CDR3 coding DNA: TGTGCCAGCAGTTCGGGGGACAGTAATGAAAAACTGTTTTTT. As protein: CASSSGDSNEKLFF.